This T cell receptor (beta chain) comes out of a study of beta chain features in type 1 diabetes. The entirety of the isolated RNA underwent reverse transcription, so expressed TCRB transcripts were sequenced. Libraries were prepared by immunoSEQ multiplex PCR; TCRdb keeps only in-frame clonotypes and omits some of them. Of roughly 500,000 clones listed, about 32% were seen once; the top ten hold about 0.065%. CDR1 and CDR2 from the germline V gene are SGHVS and FNYEAQ. This CDR3 comprises 15 residues. Trimming removed 5 bases at V and 4 bases at J, with 15 bases between. This clone was recorded a few times.

This receptor was taken from a man aged 18 to 29 in good health. The material sequenced was naive CD4+ T cells from blood. The rearrangement joins TRBV7-6 to TRBJ2-1; D gene uncertain. The CDR3, as DNA: TGTGCCAGCAGCCCCCGTGGGCCGGGTTACAATGAGCAGTTCTTC. Its translation is CASSPRGPGYNEQFF.